This is a list of T cell receptor beta chains from one sample in a study of regulatory T cells in long-lasting Graves disease. MiXCR, run by TCRdb on the multiplex PCR reads, gives a single entry per CDR3 protein. The sample holds a few hundred thousand distinct CDR3 sequences; roughly 20% are singletons and the top ten take 25% to 30%. The source was peripheral blood mononuclear cells (PBMCs), collected when the disease was refractory, from a patient treated with antithyroid drugs. These receptors were taken from a woman in her forties with Graves disease. CDR3s include the opening cysteine and the closing phenylalanine or tryptophan. The D gene is left open where the match is weak. Expanded clones get a size class; other rows say once, few or many, or leave the size out.

j_gene,v_gene,abundance,d_gene,CDR3aa,CDR3nt
TRBJ1-5,TRBV28,many,.,CASSLGEYSNQPQHF,TGTGCCAGCAGTTTAGGGGAATATAGCAATCAGCCCCAGCATTTT
TRBJ1-2,TRBV20-1,many,.,CSAGHLEIGGYTF,TGCAGTGCTGGACACCTGGAAATTGGAGGCTACACCTTC
TRBJ2-3,TRBV7-2,once,.,CASSLEYSADTQYF,TGTGCCAGCAGCTTAGAGTATTCGGCAGATACGCAGTATTTT
TRBJ2-7,TRBV7-2,many,TRBD2,CASSRIAGGLGVSYEQYF,TGTGCCAGCAGCCGAATAGCGGGAGGACTGGGAGTGTCCTACGAGCAGTACTTC
TRBJ2-7,TRBV7-2,.,.,CASSPFVGYEQYF,TGTGCCAGCAGCCCCTTTGTGGGATACGAGCAGTACTTC
TRBJ2-6,TRBV11-2,many,.,CASSLVGSDVRSGANVLTF,TGTGCCAGCAGCTTAGTTGGCTCGGACGTACGCTCTGGGGCCAACGTCCTGACTTTC
TRBJ1-4,TRBV6-5,many,.,CASSYSIEGGKLFF,TGTGCCAGCAGTTACTCGATTGAGGGAGGAAAACTGTTTTTT
TRBJ1-2,TRBV28,few,.,CASTDLLGGYTF,TGTGCCAGCACAGACCTCCTGGGGGGCTACACCTTC
TRBJ1-5,TRBV9,.,.,CASSVGGFNQPQHF,TGTGCCAGCAGCGTAGGAGGTTTCAATCAGCCCCAGCATTTT
TRBJ1-1,TRBV5-6,.,.,CASSLGFVNTEAFF,TGTGCCAGCAGCTTGGGGTTCGTGAACACTGAAGCTTTCTTT
TRBJ1-1,TRBV28,many,.,CASRRLTEAFF,TGTGCCAGCAGGCGACTCACTGAAGCTTTCTTT
TRBJ2-7,TRBV11-2,many,TRBD2,CASSLPWTSGSRKYEQYF,TGTGCCAGCAGCCTTCCGTGGACTAGCGGGAGTAGGAAATACGAGCAGTACTTC
TRBJ1-1,TRBV6-2/TRBV6-3,many,.,CASSYGRGRNTEAFF,TGTGCCAGCAGTTACGGTCGGGGACGGAACACTGAAGCTTTCTTT
TRBJ2-5,TRBV28,many,.,CASSFSGRRTQETQYF,TGTGCCAGCAGTTTTTCAGGGCGCCGAACACAAGAGACCCAGTACTTC
TRBJ1-1,TRBV7-9,many,.,CASSSGGEAFF,TGTGCCAGCAGCTCCGGGGGCGAAGCTTTCTTT
TRBJ2-7,TRBV11-2,many,.,CASSRGQPSYEQYF,TGTGCCAGCAGCCGCGGACAGCCTTCCTACGAGCAGTACTTC
TRBJ1-6,TRBV3-1,few,TRBD1,CASSRQGNSPLHF,TGTGCCAGCAGCCGACAGGGTAACTCACCCCTCCACTTT
TRBJ1-4,TRBV12-3/TRBV12-4,many,.,CASREEGRSEKLFF,TGTGCCTCCAGGGAGGAGGGGCGCAGTGAAAAACTGTTTTTT
TRBJ2-7,TRBV28,.,TRBD1,CASSPRDRGRRAYEQYF,TGTGCCAGCAGTCCCCGGGACAGGGGGCGTAGGGCCTACGAGCAGTACTTC
TRBJ1-6,TRBV20-1,few,TRBD1,CSARPGTGGQPLHF,TGCAGTGCTAGACCCGGGACAGGGGGCCAACCCCTCCACTTT
TRBJ1-5,TRBV19,.,.,CASSTYSDLSNRPQHF,TGTGCCAGTAGTACTTACTCGGACCTTAGCAATCGGCCCCAGCATTTT
TRBJ1-1,TRBV2,few,.,CASSETEDWTEAFF,TGTGCCAGCAGTGAAACCGAAGATTGGACTGAAGCTTTCTTT
TRBJ1-1,TRBV5-6,.,.,CASSLGILNTEAFF,TGTGCCAGCAGCTTGGGGATCTTGAACACTGAAGCTTTCTTT
TRBJ1-6,TRBV12-3/TRBV12-4,.,.,CASSLGTADNSPLHF,TGTGCCAGCAGTTTAGGGACAGCGGATAATTCACCCCTCCACTTT
TRBJ2-1,TRBV2,many,TRBD2,CASSEAASGRYEQFF,TGTGCCAGCAGTGAAGCGGCTAGCGGGAGATATGAGCAGTTCTTC
TRBJ1-6,TRBV28,many,.,CASSFVIVGSYNSPLHF,TGTGCCAGCAGTTTCGTTATTGTCGGCTCCTATAATTCACCCCTCCACTTT
TRBJ1-5,TRBV20-1,many,.,CSASAGGKPQHF,TGCAGTGCTAGCGCCGGGGGCAAGCCCCAGCATTTT
TRBJ2-5,TRBV5-1,few,TRBD2,CASSDIGLAGGETQYF,TGCGCCAGCAGCGATATCGGACTAGCGGGAGGAGAGACCCAGTACTTC
TRBJ2-7,TRBV28,many,.,CASSLRDWTSYEQYF,TGTGCCAGCAGTCTCCGGGACTGGACCTCCTACGAGCAGTACTTC
TRBJ2-7,TRBV11-2,many,.,CASSLGVRAYEQYF,TGTGCCAGCAGCTTAGGGGTCAGAGCCTACGAGCAGTACTTC
TRBJ1-1,TRBV20-1,many,.,CSARGNAEAFF,TGCAGTGCTAGGGGAAACGCTGAAGCTTTCTTT
TRBJ1-2,TRBV3-1,.,.,CASSPYGRGYTF,TGTGCCAGCAGCCCCTACGGAAGAGGCTACACCTTC
TRBJ2-7,TRBV29-1,many,.,CSAFDRDNSYEQYF,TGCAGCGCATTCGATAGGGACAACTCCTACGAGCAGTACTTC
TRBJ2-7,TRBV27,many,TRBD2,CASSKGTTYEQYF,TGTGCCAGCAGTAAGGGGACTACCTACGAGCAGTACTTC
TRBJ1-2,TRBV19,.,TRBD1,CASSNRGTIGYTF,TGTGCCAGTAGTAACAGGGGAACTATTGGCTACACCTTC
TRBJ2-5,TRBV7-8,many,.,CASSLKETQYF,TGTGCCAGCAGCTTAAAAGAGACCCAGTACTTC
TRBJ2-7,TRBV20-1,few,TRBD1,CSATPGQGLTYEQYF,TGCAGTGCTACCCCGGGACAGGGTTTAACCTACGAGCAGTACTTC
TRBJ1-6,TRBV7-9,many,TRBD1,CASSSFSFRDRGSPLHF,TGTGCCAGCAGCTCCTTTTCGTTCCGGGACAGGGGGTCACCCCTCCACTTT
TRBJ2-2,TRBV7-2,few,.,CASSFSPGLWDTGELFF,TGTGCCAGCAGCTTCTCACCGGGTCTGTGGGACACCGGGGAGCTGTTTTTT
TRBJ2-5,TRBV11-2,many,TRBD1,CASSLDHRGKTQYF,TGTGCCAGCAGCTTAGATCACAGGGGGAAGACCCAGTACTTC
TRBJ1-5,TRBV12-3/TRBV12-4,many,.,CASSFENQPQHF,TGTGCCAGCAGCTTCGAAAATCAGCCCCAGCATTTT
TRBJ1-5,TRBV29-1,many,.,CSVQPGGNQPQHF,TGCAGCGTTCAACCCGGGGGCAATCAGCCCCAGCATTTT
TRBJ2-5,TRBV7-9,.,.,CASSFPTQNKYF,TGTGCCAGCAGTTTCCCTACTCAAAATAAGTACTTC
TRBJ2-7,TRBV5-1,.,.,CASSSMSYEQYF,TGCGCCAGCAGCTCGATGTCCTACGAGCAGTACTTC
TRBJ2-2,TRBV5-1,.,.,CASSLAAFGGELFF,TGCGCCAGCAGCTTGGCTGCGTTCGGCGGGGAGCTGTTTTTT
TRBJ2-5,TRBV20-1,many,.,CSASRSPNGETQYF,TGCAGTGCTAGTCGCTCTCCGAATGGGGAGACCCAGTACTTC
TRBJ2-1,TRBV28,.,.,CASSLFGSTSLYGGVYNEQFF,TGTGCCAGCAGTTTATTCGGTTCTACGTCTCTTTATGGGGGAGTCTACAATGAGCAGTTCTTC
TRBJ2-5,TRBV12-3/TRBV12-4,many,TRBD2,CASSPRGGLVRETQYF,TGTGCCAGCAGCCCTCGGGGAGGGCTGGTTCGAGAGACCCAGTACTTC
TRBJ2-6,TRBV28,many,.,CASSPSGGANVLTF,TGTGCCAGCAGTCCGTCTGGGGGGGCCAACGTCCTGACTTTC
TRBJ2-3,TRBV29-1,.,TRBD2,CSVEDRMLAGRGPTDTQYF,TGCAGCGTTGAAGATCGGATGCTAGCGGGGAGAGGTCCGACAGATACGCAGTATTTT
TRBJ1-1,TRBV2,many,.,CASSELQNTEAFF,TGTGCCAGCAGCGAACTCCAGAACACTGAAGCTTTCTTT
TRBJ2-1,TRBV2,.,TRBD2,CASSELAGVNEQFF,TGTGCCAGCAGTGAACTAGCGGGAGTCAATGAGCAGTTCTTC
TRBJ1-2,TRBV28,many,TRBD1,CASSFPRGINYGYTF,TGTGCCAGCAGTTTTCCCAGGGGGATAAACTATGGCTACACCTTC
TRBJ2-5,TRBV7-9,few,.,CASEDSGALGTQYF,TGTGCCAGCGAGGATAGCGGTGCTCTGGGGACCCAGTACTTC